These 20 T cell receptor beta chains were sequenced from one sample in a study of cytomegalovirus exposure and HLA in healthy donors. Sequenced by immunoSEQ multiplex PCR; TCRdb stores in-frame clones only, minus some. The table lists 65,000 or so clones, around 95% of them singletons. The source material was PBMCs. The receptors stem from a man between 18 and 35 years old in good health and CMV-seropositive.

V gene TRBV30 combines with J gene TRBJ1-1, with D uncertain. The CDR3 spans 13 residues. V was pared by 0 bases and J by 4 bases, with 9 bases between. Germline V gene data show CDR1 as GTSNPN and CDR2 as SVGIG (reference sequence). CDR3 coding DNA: TGTGCCTGGAGTGTTACGGGAACCACTGAAGCTTTCTTT. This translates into CAWSVTGTTEAFF.

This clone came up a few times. CDR3 protein: CASSYPGGRYTGELFF. The DNA of the CDR3 is TGTGCCAGCAGTTACCCAGGGGGGAGGTACACCGGGGAGCTGTTTTTT. V gene TRBV6-6 combines with J gene TRBJ2-2; D possibly corresponds to TRBD1 (7 bases). Per germline, CDR1 MNHNY and CDR2 SVGAGI (reference sequence). The CDR3 is 16 amino acids. Trimming removed 2 bases at V and 3 bases at J, with 13 bases between.

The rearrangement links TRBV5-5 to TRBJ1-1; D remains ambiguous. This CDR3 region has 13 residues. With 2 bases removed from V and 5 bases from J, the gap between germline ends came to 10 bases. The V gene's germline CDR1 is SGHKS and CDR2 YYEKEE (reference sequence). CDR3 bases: TGTGCCAGCAGCTTAGGAGGGCGAACTGAAGCTTTCTTT. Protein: CASSLGGRTEAFF.

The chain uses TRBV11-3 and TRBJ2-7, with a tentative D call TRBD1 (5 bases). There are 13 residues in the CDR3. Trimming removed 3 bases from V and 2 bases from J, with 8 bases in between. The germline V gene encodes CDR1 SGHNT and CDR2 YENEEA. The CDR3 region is CASSFGATYEQYF. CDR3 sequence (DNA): TGTGCCAGCAGCTTTGGGGCAACCTACGAGCAGTACTTC.

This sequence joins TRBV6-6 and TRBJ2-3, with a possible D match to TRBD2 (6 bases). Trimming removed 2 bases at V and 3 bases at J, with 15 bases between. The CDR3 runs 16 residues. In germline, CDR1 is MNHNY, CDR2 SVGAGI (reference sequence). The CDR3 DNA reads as TGTGCCAGCAGTTACGCCCTAGCGAGGGCGACAGATACGCAGTATTTT. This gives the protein CASSYALARATDTQYF.

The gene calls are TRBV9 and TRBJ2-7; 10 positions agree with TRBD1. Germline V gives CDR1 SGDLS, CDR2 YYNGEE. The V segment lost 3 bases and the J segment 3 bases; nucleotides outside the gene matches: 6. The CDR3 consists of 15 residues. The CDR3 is CASSEGTGENYEQYF. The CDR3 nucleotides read TGTGCCAGCAGCGAAGGGACAGGGGAAAACTACGAGCAGTACTTC.

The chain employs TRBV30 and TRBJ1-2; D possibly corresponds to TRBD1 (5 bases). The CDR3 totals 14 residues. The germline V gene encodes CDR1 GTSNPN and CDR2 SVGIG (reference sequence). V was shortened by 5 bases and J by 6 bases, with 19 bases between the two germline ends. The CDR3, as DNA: TGTGCCTGGGGGGATACCGGTCTCAGGGATGGCTACACCTTC. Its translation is CAWGDTGLRDGYTF.

The CDR3 DNA follows: TGTGCCTGGAGTATTCAGGGGGACGCTGAAGCTTTCTTT. Amino acids: CAWSIQGDAEAFF. The chain is built from TRBV30 and TRBJ1-1, with TRBD1 matching 7 bases. J lost 6 bases, V lost 2 bases, and 6 bases had no gene match. Germline-derived CDR1 and CDR2 are GTSNPN and SVGIG (reference sequence). The CDR3 totals 13 residues.

The CDR3 DNA follows: TGTGCCAGCAGTCCAACCGACAGCTACGAGCAGTACTTC. This codes for CASSPTDSYEQYF. The genes are TRBV28 and TRBJ2-7; D is perhaps TRBD1 (5 bases). From germline, CDR1 is MDHEN and CDR2 SYDVKM. V was trimmed by 5 bases and J by 3 bases, leaving 11 bases between them. This CDR3 is built from 13 residues.

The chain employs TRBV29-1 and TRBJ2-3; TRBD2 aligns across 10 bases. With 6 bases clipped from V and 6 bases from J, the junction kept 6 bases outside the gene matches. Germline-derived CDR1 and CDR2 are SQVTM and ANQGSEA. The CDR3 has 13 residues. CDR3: CSVTSGTTDTQYF. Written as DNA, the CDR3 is TGCAGCGTAACTAGCGGGACCACCGATACGCAGTATTTT.

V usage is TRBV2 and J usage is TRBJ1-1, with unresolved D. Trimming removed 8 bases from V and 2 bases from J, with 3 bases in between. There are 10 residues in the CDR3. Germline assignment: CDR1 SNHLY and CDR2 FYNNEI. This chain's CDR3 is CASLNTEAFF. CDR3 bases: TGTGCCAGCCTAAACACTGAAGCTTTCTTT.

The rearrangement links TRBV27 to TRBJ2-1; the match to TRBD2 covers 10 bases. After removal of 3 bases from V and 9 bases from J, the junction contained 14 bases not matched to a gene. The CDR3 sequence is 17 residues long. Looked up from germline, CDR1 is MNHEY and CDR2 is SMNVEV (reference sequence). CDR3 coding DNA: TGTGCCAGCAGTTTTGGGACACCGGGACTAGCGAAACGTGAGCAGTTCTTC. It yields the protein CASSFGTPGLAKREQFF.

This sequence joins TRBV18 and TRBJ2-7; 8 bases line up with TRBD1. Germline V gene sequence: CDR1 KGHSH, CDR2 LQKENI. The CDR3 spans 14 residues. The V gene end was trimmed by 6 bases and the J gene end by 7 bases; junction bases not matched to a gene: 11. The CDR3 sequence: CASSRDQGATEQYF. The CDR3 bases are TGTGCCAGCTCTCGGGACCAGGGGGCGACGGAGCAGTACTTC.

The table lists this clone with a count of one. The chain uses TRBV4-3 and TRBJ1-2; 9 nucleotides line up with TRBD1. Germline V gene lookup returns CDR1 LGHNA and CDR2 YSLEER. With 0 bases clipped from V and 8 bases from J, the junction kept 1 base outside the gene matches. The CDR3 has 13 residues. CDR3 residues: CASSQETGGGYTF. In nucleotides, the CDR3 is TGCGCCAGCAGCCAAGAGACAGGGGGAGGCTACACCTTC.

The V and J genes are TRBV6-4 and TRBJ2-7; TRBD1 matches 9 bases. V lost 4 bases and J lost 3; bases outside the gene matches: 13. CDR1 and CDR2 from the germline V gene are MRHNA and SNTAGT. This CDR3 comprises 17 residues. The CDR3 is CASSAFPLSTGGYEQYF. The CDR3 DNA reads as TGTGCCAGCAGTGCATTCCCCCTCTCGACAGGGGGCTACGAGCAGTACTTC.

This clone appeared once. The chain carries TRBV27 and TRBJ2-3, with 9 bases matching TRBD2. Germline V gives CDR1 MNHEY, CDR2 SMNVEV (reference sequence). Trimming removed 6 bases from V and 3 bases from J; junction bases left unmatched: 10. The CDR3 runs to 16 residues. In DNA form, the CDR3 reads TGTGCCAGCAGACCATTTGGCGGGAGGGGGACAGATACGCAGTATTTT. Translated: CASRPFGGRGTDTQYF.

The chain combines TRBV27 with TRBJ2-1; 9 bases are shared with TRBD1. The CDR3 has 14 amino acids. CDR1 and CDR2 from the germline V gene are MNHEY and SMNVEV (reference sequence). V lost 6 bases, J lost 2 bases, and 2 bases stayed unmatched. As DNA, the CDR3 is TGTGCCAGCAGCTGGACAGGGGCCTACAATGAGCAGTTCTTC. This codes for CASSWTGAYNEQFF.

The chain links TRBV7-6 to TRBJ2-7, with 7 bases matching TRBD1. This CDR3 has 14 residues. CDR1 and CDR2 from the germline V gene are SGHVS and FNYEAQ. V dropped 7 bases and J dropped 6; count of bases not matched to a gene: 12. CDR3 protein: CASTLGVRGTEQYF. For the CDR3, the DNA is TGTGCCAGCACCCTTGGCGTCAGGGGGACCGAGCAGTACTTC.

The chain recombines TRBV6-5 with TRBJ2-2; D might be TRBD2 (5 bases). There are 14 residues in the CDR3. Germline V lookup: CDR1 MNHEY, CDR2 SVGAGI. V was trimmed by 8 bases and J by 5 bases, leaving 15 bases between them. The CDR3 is CASAAFGITGELFF. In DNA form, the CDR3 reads TGTGCCAGCGCGGCCTTCGGGATTACCGGGGAGCTGTTTTTT.

The DNA of the CDR3 is TGTGCCAGCAGCTTAACAGCGGCCAGCTCCTACAATGAGCAGTTCTTC. Translating gives CASSLTAASSYNEQFF. The chain combines TRBV7-3 with TRBJ2-1; possible D gene TRBD2, 5 bases. The CDR3 is made up of 16 amino acids. V shed 0 bases and J shed 0 bases, with 9 bases lying between them. CDR1 is SGHTA and CDR2 is FQGTGA in the germline V gene. The variable domain in full, with the rest retrieved from reference TRBV7-3 and TRBJ2-1, is GAGVSQTPSNKVTEKGKYVELRCDPISGHTALYWYRQSLGQGPEFLIYFQGTGAADDSGLPNDRFFAVRPEGSVSTLKIQRTERGDSAVYLCASSLTAASSYNEQFFGPGTRLTVL.